Each of the 21 T cell receptor beta chains below was sequenced from the same sample in a study of cytomegalovirus exposure and HLA in healthy donors. With 60 Vbeta and 13 Jbeta primers, the PCR was carried out. Clones were read by immunoSEQ multiplex PCR, and TCRdb kept only the in-frame ones, dropping some. The table shows 180,000 or so clones, with about 80% occurring only once. Sequenced input: PBMCs. These receptor sequences come from a man aged 35-49 years in good health and CMV-seropositive.

This clone was observed a handful of times. The J gene is TRBJ1-5, the V gene TRBV6-5, with 7 bases that match TRBD1. The J segment lost 1 base and the V segment lost 10 bases, leaving 10 bases of the junction unmatched. CDR1 and CDR2 from the germline V gene are MNHEY and SVGAGI. The CDR3 extends over 15 amino acids. The CDR3 reads CATVVQGMSNQPQHF. The CDR3, as DNA: TGTGCCACCGTGGTACAGGGGATGAGCAATCAGCCCCAGCATTTT.

This rearrangement joins TRBV9 to TRBJ1-5; D perhaps matches TRBD1 (5 bases). CDR3 length: 14 residues. Trimming took off 0 bases at V and 8 bases at J, with 12 bases between the two ends. Looked up from germline, CDR1 is SGDLS and CDR2 is YYNGEE. The CDR3 nucleotides are TGTGCCAGCAGCGTAGCGGGGGGAGGTGAGCCCCAGCATTTT. Translation gives CASSVAGGGEPQHF.

This clone has only one observation. The V and J genes are TRBV7-3 and TRBJ2-7; D is unclear. Per germline, CDR1 SGHTA and CDR2 FQGTGA. The CDR3 loop spans 14 amino acids. Deletions cut 5 bases from V and 5 bases from J, with 16 bases between. The DNA for the CDR3 is TGTGCCAGCAGCGCCTCGGCACAGAGTGACGAGCAGTACTTC. Amino acid sequence: CASSASAQSDEQYF.

This clone came up a few times. V and J are TRBV7-9 and TRBJ1-4, with D perhaps matching TRBD1 (5 bases). The CDR3 is 14 amino acids. Trimming took 6 bases from V and 4 from J, leaving 12 bases between them. Germline CDR1 reads SEHNR; CDR2 reads FQNEAQ (reference sequence). CDR3 bases: TGTGCCAGCAGTTCAGGGAATCTTAATGAAAAACTGTTTTTT. As protein: CASSSGNLNEKLFF.

V usage is TRBV5-1 and J usage is TRBJ2-5; D gene uncertain. The CDR3 is 13 amino acids. V was cut by 7 bases and J by 5 bases, with 15 bases left in between. Germline CDR1 is SGHRS and CDR2 is YFSETQ. CDR3 DNA: TGCGCCAGCTCCCAGGCGTCTCTGGAGACCCAGTACTTC. Amino acid sequence: CASSQASLETQYF.

The V and J genes are TRBV11-1 and TRBJ2-2, with 14 bases identical to TRBD2. J was trimmed by 6 bases and V by 2 bases; bases with no gene match: 8. This CDR3 contains 18 residues. CDR1 and CDR2 from the germline V gene are SGHAT and FQDESV (reference sequence). CDR3 bases: TGTGCCAGCAGCTTATTGACTAGCGGGAGGGCCCTCCCCGGGGAGCTGTTTTTT. It specifies CASSLLTSGRALPGELFF.

The chain's CDR3 is CASSYPGTPATSEQFF. As DNA, the CDR3 is TGTGCCAGCAGCTACCCGGGGACTCCCGCCACGAGTGAGCAGTTCTTC. V and J are TRBV7-9 and TRBJ2-1; D is possibly TRBD2 (6 bases). V dropped 4 bases and J dropped 9 bases, with 22 bases sitting between them. The CDR3 runs to 16 residues. Germline CDR1 SEHNR, CDR2 FQNEAQ (reference sequence).

The J gene is TRBJ2-2, the V gene TRBV11-3; unclear D gene. The ends were cut back, 1 base at V and 8 bases at J, with 11 bases in the middle. This CDR3 spans 14 amino acids. Germline V gene data show CDR1 as SGHNT and CDR2 as YENEEA. CDR3 protein: CASSLGQVLGELFF. CDR3 in DNA: TGTGCCAGCAGCTTAGGGCAGGTTCTGGGGGAGCTGTTTTTT.

Only one count was recorded for this clone. This chain links TRBV19 with TRBJ2-7, with 9 bases lining up with TRBD1. V lost 6 bases to trimming and J lost 3 bases; unmatched junction nucleotides: 9. This CDR3 has 15 residues. The germline V gene encodes CDR1 LNHDA and CDR2 SQIVND (reference sequence). CDR3 coding DNA: TGTGCCAGTAGCGGACCGGGACAGGGAATCTACGAGCAGTACTTC. Amino acid sequence: CASSGPGQGIYEQYF.

The genes are TRBV18 and TRBJ2-5, with 8 nucleotides matching TRBD2. V was pared by 6 bases and J by 5 bases, with 17 bases of the junction left unmatched. The CDR3 spans 17 residues. Germline lookup yields CDR1 KGHSH and CDR2 LQKENI. CDR3: CASSPRRGAPGQETQYF. The CDR3 DNA reads as TGTGCCAGCTCGCCGCGGCGGGGGGCGCCGGGTCAGGAGACCCAGTACTTC.

The genes are TRBV5-1 and TRBJ1-1; the D is unclear. CDR1 is SGHRS and CDR2 is YFSETQ in the germline V gene. V was pared by 1 base and J by 1 base, with 8 bases between. The CDR3 extends over 14 amino acids. This CDR3 is CASSLSGSNTEAFF. The CDR3 bases are TGCGCCAGCAGCTTGAGCGGGTCGAACACTGAAGCTTTCTTT.

The rearrangement uses TRBV29-1 and TRBJ1-3; D is ambiguous. From germline, CDR1 is SQVTM and CDR2 ANQGSEA. Trimming took 1 base from V and 0 from J, leaving 4 bases between them. This CDR3 has 13 amino acids. CDR3 in DNA: TGCAGCGTTGAAGTCGTCTCTGGAAACACCATATATTTT. Translated: CSVEVVSGNTIYF.

The CDR3 sequence is CASSLLSGYTEAFF. CDR3 DNA sequence: TGTGCCAGCAGTTTATTGTCGGGGTACACTGAAGCTTTCTTT. The chain recombines TRBV28 with TRBJ1-1, with unresolved D. This CDR3 comprises 14 residues. Per the germline V gene, CDR1 is MDHEN and CDR2 is SYDVKM. Trimming removed 1 base at V and 3 bases at J, with 9 bases between. Full variable domain (rest looked up from reference TRBV28 and TRBJ1-1): DVKVTQSSRYLVKRTGEKVFLECVQDMDHENMFWYRQDPGLGLRLIYFSYDVKMKEKGDIPEGYSVSREKKERFSLILESASTNQTSMYLCASSLLSGYTEAFFGQGTRLTVV.

This clone was counted a few times. This chain uses TRBV28 with TRBJ1-1; TRBD1 matches 9 bases. The junction had 8 bases not matched to a gene; V was cut back by 5 bases and J by 7 bases. There are 14 residues in the CDR3. CDR1 and CDR2 (germline): MDHEN, SYDVKM. Here the CDR3 reads CASSVGTGRFEAFF. In DNA form, the CDR3 reads TGTGCCAGCAGTGTCGGGACAGGGAGATTTGAAGCTTTCTTT.

The V gene is TRBV7-3, the J gene TRBJ2-2; the D gene is possibly TRBD1 (6 bases). V was trimmed by 2 bases and J by 2 bases, leaving 9 bases between them. The length of the CDR3 is 15 residues. Germline V CDR1 and CDR2: SGHTA, FQGTGA. The CDR3, as DNA: TGTGCCAGCAGCTTAGCAGGGGAAAACACCGGGGAGCTGTTTTTT. Amino acid sequence: CASSLAGENTGELFF.

This chain uses TRBV2 with TRBJ1-2, with D possibly TRBD1 on 5 matching bases. The CDR3 is made up of 13 amino acids. Trimming took off 6 bases at V and 4 bases at J, with 12 bases between the two ends. CDR1 SNHLY and CDR2 FYNNEI come from the germline V gene. The CDR3 bases are TGTGCCAGCAGAAAAGACAGTATCTATGGCTACACCTTC. Its translation: CASRKDSIYGYTF.

The chain couples TRBV27 to TRBJ1-1; 8 positions agree with TRBD1. Germline-derived CDR1 and CDR2 are MNHEY and SMNVEV (reference sequence). Losses at the gene ends were 3 bases for V and 8 bases for J; bases not matched to a gene: 8. This CDR3 has 14 residues. The CDR3 DNA follows: TGTGCCAGCAGTTTCCTCAGGGGGCGGGAGGAAGCTTTCTTT. This translates into CASSFLRGREEAFF.

This clone has just one count. The chain has TRBV18 and TRBJ1-1; D is perhaps TRBD1 (5 bases). CDR1 KGHSH and CDR2 LQKENI come from the germline V gene. V was pared by 5 bases and J by 5 bases, with 18 bases between. The CDR3 length is 15 residues. The CDR3 loop reads CASSSDSGGRTEAFF. CDR3 bases: TGTGCCAGCTCATCTGATTCGGGGGGTCGTACTGAAGCTTTCTTT.

V usage is TRBV6-5 and J usage is TRBJ1-1; D remains unclear. Germline-derived CDR1 and CDR2 are MNHEY and SVGAGI. Deletions cut 5 bases from V and 1 base from J, with 14 bases between. This CDR3 contains 15 residues. In DNA, the CDR3 is TGTGCCAGCAGTACCCGGGGAGGAAAGAACACTGAAGCTTTCTTT. Translation: CASSTRGGKNTEAFF.

This chain uses TRBV7-9 with TRBJ1-2; 9 bases agree with TRBD1. CDR1 is SEHNR and CDR2 is FQNEAQ in the germline V gene (reference sequence). This CDR3 contains 15 residues. V shed 4 bases and J 3 bases; nucleotides not matched to a gene: 6. CDR3: CASSSRDREDYGYTF. The CDR3 DNA is TGTGCCAGCAGCTCGAGGGACAGGGAGGACTATGGCTACACCTTC.

V is TRBV5-4 and J is TRBJ2-5; D unclear. Germline V gene data show CDR1 as SGHNT and CDR2 as YYREEE (reference sequence). Trimming took 4 bases from V and 0 from J, leaving 10 bases between them. The CDR3 has 14 residues. Written as DNA, the CDR3 is TGTGCCAGCAGCCGCGACACGGACCAAGAGACCCAGTACTTC. It codes for CASSRDTDQETQYF.